This note documents a single T cell receptor beta chain sequence. Per the study methods: Reference gene primer amplification in the assay estimated nucleated cell counts. Data came from immunoSEQ multiplex PCR; TCRdb stores just in-frame clones and leaves some out. That table supplies the V and J calls and clone size; D and trimming were determined from the DNA. The sample consists of 350,000 or so clones, approximately 86% of them appearing once. This entry comes from a study of blood T cell repertoires in COVID-19. Study-level information: Donors in the United States, Italy and Spain gave samples during acute or convalescent COVID-19. T cells, B-cell-depleted T cells, or PBMCs provided the cDNA or gDNA that served as material.

Germline CDR1 reads LGHNA; CDR2 reads YNFKEQ. The CDR3 runs 17 residues. Deletions cut 0 bases from V and 0 bases from J, with 12 bases between. This TCR was sampled from a woman aged 40 to 50 with acute COVID-19. The sequenced sample was PBMCs or T cells enriched from blood (not recorded which). This chain links TRBV4-2 with TRBJ2-4; no reliable D call. The CDR3 nucleotides read TGTGCCAGCAGCCAAGATCCGAGATCATTAGCCAAAAACATTCAGTACTTC. Translation: CASSQDPRSLAKNIQYF.